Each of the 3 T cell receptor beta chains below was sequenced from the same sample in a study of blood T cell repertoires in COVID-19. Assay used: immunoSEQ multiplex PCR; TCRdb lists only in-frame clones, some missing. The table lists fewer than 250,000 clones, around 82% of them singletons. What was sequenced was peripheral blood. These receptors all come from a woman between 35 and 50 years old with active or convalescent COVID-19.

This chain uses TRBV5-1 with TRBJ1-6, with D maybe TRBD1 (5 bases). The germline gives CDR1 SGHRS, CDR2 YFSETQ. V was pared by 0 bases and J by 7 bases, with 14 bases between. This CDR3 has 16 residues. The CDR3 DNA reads TGCGCCAGCAGCTTGGAATCCAGTACAGGAAATTCACCCCTCCACTTT. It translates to CASSLESSTGNSPLHF.

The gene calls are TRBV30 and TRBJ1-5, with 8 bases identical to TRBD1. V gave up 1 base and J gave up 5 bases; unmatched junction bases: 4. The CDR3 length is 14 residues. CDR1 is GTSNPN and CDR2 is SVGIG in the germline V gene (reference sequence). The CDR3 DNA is TGTGCCTGGAGTGCCGGACAGGGAGATCAGCCCCAGCATTTT. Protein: CAWSAGQGDQPQHF.

The CDR3 region has the DNA TGTGCTAGTGCCGATCTAGCGGGGGGCCGACCCTACGAGCAGTACTTC. This encodes CASADLAGGRPYEQYF. The gene calls are TRBV12-5 and TRBJ2-7, with 11 bases lining up with TRBD2. The germline CDR1 and CDR2 sequences are LGHNT and FRNRAP. The CDR3 length is 16 residues. J lost 2 bases, V lost 7 bases, and 10 bases had no gene match.